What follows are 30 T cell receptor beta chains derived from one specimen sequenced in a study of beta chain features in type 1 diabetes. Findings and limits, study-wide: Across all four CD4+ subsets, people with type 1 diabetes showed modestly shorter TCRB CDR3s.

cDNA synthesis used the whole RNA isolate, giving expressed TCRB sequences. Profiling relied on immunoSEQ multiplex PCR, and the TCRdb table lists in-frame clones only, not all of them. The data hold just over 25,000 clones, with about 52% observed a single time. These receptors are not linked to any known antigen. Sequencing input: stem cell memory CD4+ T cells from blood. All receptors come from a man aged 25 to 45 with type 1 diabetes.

CDR3 protein: CASSLAQGRQETQYF. The CDR3 DNA sequence: TGTGCCAGCAGCTTAGCCCAGGGCCGCCAAGAGACCCAGTACTTC. The chain uses TRBV7-9 and TRBJ2-5; D might be TRBD1 (5 bases). Germline loops: CDR1 SEHNR, CDR2 FQNEAQ (reference sequence). There are 15 residues in the CDR3. Trimming cost V 0 bases and J 1 base, with 9 bases left between them.

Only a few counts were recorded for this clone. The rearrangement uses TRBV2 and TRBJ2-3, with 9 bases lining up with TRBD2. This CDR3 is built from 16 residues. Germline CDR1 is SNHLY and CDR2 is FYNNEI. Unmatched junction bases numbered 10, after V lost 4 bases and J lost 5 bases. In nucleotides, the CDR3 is TGTGCCAGCAGTGCAAGAGCGGGGGGCCCGCTAGATACGCAGTATTTT. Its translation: CASSARAGGPLDTQYF.

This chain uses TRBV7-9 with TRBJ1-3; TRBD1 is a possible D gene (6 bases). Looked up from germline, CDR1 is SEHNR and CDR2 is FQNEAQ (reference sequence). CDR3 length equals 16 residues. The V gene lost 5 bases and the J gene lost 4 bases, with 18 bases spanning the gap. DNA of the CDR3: TGTGCCAGCAGCCCTATCAGGGGATCCTCCGGAAACACCATATATTTT. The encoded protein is CASSPIRGSSGNTIYF. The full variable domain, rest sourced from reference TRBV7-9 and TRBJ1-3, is DTGVSQNPRHKITKRGQNVTFRCDPISEHNRLYWYRQTLGQGPEFLTYFQNEAQLEKSRLLSDRFSAERPKGSFSTLEIQRTEQGDSAMYLCASSPIRGSSGNTIYFGEGSWLTVV.

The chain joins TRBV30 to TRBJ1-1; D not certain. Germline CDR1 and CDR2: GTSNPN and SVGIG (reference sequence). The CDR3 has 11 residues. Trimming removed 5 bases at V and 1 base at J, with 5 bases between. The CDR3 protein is CAWRQNTEAFF. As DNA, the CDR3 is TGTGCCTGGCGACAGAACACTGAAGCTTTCTTT. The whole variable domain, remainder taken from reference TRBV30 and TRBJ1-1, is SQTIHQWPATLVQPVGSPLSLECTVEGTSNPNLYWYRQAAGRGLQLLFYSVGIGQISSEVPQNLSASRPQDRQFILSSKKLLLSDSGFYLCAWRQNTEAFFGQGTRLTVV.

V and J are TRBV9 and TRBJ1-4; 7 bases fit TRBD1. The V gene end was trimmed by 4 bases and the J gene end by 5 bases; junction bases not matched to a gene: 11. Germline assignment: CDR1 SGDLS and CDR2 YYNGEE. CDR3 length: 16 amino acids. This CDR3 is CASSSPPGQKNEKLFF. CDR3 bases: TGTGCCAGCAGCTCACCCCCGGGACAGAAGAATGAAAAACTGTTTTTT.

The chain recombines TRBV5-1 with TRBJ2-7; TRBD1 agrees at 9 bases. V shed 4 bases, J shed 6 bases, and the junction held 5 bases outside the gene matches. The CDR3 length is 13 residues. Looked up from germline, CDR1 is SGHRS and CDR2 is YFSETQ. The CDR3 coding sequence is TGCGCCAGCAGCGGGACAGGGAGGGGCGAGCAGTACTTC. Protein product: CASSGTGRGEQYF.

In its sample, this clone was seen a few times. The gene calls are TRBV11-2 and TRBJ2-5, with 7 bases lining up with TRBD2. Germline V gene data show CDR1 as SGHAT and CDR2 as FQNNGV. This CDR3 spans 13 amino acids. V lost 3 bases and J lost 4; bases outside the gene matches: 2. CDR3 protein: CASSFPGGETQYF. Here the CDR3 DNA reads TGTGCCAGCAGCTTCCCGGGGGGAGAGACCCAGTACTTC.

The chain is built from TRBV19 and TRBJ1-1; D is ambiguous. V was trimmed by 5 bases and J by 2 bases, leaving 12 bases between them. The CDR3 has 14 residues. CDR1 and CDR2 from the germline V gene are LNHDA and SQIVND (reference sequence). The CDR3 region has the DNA TGTGCCAGTAGTGGTACAGAGATCAACACTGAAGCTTTCTTT. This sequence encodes CASSGTEINTEAFF.

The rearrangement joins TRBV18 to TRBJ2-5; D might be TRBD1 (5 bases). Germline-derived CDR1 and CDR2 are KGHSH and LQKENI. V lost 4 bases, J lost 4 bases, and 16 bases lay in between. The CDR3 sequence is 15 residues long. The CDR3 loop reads CASSLAGLRGETQYF. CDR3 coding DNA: TGTGCCAGCTCACTGGCTGGGTTAAGGGGAGAGACCCAGTACTTC.

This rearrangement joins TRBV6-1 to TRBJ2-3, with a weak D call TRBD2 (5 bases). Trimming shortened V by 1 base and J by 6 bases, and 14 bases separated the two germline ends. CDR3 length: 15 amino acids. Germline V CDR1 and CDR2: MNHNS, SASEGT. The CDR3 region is CASSEGLPSGDTQYF. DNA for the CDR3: TGTGCCAGCAGTGAAGGGCTACCCTCGGGGGATACGCAGTATTTT.

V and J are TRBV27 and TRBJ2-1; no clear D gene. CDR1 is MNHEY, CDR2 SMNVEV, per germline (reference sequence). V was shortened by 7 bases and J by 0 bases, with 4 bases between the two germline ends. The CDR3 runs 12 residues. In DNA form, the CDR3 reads TGTGCCAGCACCAACTCCTACAATGAGCAGTTCTTC. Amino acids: CASTNSYNEQFF.

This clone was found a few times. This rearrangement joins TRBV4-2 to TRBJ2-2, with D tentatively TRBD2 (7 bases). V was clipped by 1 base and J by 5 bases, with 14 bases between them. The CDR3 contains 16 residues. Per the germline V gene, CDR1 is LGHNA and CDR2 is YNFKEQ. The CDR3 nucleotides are TGTGCCAGCAGCCAAGTAGGGGGGGGAAGGACCGGGGAGCTGTTTTTT. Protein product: CASSQVGGGRTGELFF.

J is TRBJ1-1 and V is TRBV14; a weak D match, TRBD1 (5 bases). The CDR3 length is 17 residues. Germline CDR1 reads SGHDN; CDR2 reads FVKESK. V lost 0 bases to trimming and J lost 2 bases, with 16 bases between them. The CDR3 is CASSQDYRRQGNTEAFF. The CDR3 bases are TGTGCCAGCAGCCAAGATTATCGCAGGCAGGGCAACACTGAAGCTTTCTTT.

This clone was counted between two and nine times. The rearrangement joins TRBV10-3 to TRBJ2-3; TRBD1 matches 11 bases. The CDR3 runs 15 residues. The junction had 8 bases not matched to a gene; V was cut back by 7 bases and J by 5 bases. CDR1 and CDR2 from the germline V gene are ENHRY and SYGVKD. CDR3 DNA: TGTGCCATCACCGCCGGACAGGGGGCAGGAGATACGCAGTATTTT. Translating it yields CAITAGQGAGDTQYF.

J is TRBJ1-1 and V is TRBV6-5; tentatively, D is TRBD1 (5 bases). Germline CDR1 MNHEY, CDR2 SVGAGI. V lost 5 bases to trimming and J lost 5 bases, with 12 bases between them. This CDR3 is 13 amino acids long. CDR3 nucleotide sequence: TGTGCCAGCAGTCCCCCGGGGGTTACTGAAGCTTTCTTT. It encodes CASSPPGVTEAFF.

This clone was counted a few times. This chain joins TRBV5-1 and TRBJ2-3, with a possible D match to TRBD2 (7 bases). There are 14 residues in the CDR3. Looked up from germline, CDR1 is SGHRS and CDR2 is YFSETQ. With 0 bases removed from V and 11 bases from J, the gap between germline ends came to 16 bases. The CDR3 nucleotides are TGCGCCAGCAGCTTGGGCGGGGGCCCCTACGGGCAGTATTTT. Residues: CASSLGGGPYGQYF.

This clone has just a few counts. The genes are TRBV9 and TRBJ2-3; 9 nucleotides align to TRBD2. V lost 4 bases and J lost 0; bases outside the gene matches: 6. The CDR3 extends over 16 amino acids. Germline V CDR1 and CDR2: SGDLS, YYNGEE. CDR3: CASSLLAGASTDTQYF. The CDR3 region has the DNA TGTGCCAGCAGCTTATTAGCGGGGGCGAGCACAGATACGCAGTATTTT.

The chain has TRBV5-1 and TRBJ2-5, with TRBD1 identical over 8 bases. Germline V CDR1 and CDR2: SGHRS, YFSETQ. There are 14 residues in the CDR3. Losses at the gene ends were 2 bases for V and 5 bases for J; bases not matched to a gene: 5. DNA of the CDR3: TGCGCCAGCAGCTTAGGACAGGGCTGGGAGACCCAGTACTTC. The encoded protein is CASSLGQGWETQYF.

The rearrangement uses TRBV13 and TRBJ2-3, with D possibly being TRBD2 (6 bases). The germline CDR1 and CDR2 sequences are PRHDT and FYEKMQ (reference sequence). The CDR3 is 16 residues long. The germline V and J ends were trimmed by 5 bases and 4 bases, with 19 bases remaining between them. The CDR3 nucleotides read TGTGCCAGCAGCCCAGGCGGGAAGGGAAGGGCAGATACGCAGTATTTT. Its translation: CASSPGGKGRADTQYF.

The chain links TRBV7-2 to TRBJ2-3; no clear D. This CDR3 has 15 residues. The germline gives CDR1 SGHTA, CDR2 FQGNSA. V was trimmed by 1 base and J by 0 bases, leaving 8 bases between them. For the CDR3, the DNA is TGTGCCAGCAGCTTAGTGGTGGCAAGCACAGATACGCAGTATTTT. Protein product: CASSLVVASTDTQYF.

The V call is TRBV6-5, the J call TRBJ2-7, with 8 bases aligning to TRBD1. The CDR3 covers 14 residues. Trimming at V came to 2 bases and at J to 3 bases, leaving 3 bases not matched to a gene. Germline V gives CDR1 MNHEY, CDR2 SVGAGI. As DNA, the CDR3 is TGTGCCAGCAGTTACCGCGGACAGGGCTACGAGCAGTACTTC. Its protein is CASSYRGQGYEQYF.

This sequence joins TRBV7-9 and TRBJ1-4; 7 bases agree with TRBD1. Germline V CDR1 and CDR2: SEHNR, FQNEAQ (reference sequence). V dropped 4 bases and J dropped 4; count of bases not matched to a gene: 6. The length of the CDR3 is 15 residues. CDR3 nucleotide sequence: TGTGCCAGCAGCTCTTCTACAGGGGATAATGAAAAACTGTTTTTT. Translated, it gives CASSSSTGDNEKLFF.

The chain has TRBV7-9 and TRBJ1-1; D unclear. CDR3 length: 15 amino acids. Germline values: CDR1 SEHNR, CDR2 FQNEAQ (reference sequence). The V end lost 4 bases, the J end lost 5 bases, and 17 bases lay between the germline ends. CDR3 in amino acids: CASSSTTPGETEAFF. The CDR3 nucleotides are TGTGCCAGCAGCTCTACAACCCCGGGAGAAACTGAAGCTTTCTTT.

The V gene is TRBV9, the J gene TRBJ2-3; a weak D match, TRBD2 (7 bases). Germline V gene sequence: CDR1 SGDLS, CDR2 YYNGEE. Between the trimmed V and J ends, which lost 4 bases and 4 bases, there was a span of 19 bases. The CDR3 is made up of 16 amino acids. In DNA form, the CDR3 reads TGTGCCAGCAGCCCGAGGGGGACTAATGGCGCAGATACGCAGTATTTT. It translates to CASSPRGTNGADTQYF.

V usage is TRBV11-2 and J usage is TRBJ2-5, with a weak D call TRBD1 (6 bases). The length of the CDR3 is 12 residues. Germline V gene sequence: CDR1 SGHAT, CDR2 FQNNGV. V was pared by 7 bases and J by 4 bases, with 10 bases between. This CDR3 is CASNQGRETQYF. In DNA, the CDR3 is TGTGCCAGCAACCAGGGGAGAGAGACCCAGTACTTC.

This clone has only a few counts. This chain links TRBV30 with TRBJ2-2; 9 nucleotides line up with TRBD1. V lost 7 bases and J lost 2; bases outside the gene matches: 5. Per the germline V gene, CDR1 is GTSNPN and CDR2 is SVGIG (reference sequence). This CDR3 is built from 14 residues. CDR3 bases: TGTGCCTTCACGGGACAGGGCAACACCGGGGAGCTGTTTTTT. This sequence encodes CAFTGQGNTGELFF.

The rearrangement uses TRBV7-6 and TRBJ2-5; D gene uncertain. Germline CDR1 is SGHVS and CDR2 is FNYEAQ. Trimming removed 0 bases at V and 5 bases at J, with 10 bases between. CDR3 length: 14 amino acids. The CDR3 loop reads CASSLAPESETQYF. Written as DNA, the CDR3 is TGTGCCAGCAGCTTAGCCCCCGAGTCCGAGACCCAGTACTTC.

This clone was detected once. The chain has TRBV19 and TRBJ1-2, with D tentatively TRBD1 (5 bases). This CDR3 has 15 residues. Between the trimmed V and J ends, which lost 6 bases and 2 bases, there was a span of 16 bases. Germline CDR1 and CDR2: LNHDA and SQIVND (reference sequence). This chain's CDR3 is CASRRSGGTNYGYTF. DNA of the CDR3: TGTGCCAGTAGGCGATCCGGGGGGACCAACTATGGCTACACCTTC.

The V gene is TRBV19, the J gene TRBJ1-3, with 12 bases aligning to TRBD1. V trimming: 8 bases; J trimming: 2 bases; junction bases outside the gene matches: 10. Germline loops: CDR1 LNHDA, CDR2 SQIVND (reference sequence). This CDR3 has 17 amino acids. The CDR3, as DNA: TGTGCCAGTTCTCCCACCGGGACAGGGGGCGCTGGAAACACCATATATTTT. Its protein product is CASSPTGTGGAGNTIYF.

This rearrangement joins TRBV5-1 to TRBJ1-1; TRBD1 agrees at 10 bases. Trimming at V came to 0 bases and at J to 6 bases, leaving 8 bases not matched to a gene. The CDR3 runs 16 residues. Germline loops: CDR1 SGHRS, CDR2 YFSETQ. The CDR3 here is CASSLGRQGAFAEAFF. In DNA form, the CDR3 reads TGCGCCAGCAGCTTGGGTCGACAGGGGGCCTTTGCTGAAGCTTTCTTT.